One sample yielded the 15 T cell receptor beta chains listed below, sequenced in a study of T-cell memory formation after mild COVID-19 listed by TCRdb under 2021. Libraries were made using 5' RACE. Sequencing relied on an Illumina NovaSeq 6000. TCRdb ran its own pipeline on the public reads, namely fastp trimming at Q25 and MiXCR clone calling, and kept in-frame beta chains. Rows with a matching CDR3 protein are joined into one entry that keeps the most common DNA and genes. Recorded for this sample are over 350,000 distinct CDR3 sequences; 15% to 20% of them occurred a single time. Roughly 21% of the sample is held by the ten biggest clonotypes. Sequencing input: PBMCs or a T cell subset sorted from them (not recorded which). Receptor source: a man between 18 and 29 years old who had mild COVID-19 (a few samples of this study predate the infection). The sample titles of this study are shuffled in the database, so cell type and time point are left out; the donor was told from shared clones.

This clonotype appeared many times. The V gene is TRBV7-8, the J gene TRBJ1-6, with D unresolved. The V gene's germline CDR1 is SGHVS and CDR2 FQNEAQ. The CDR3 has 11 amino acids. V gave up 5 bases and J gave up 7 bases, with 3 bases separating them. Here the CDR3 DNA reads TGTGCCAGCAGCCGGAATTCACCCCTCCACTTT. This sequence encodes CASSRNSPLHF.

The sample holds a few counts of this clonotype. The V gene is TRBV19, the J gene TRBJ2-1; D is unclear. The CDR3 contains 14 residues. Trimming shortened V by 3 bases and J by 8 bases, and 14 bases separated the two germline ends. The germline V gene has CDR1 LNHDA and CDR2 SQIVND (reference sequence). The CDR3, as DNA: TGTGCCAGTAGTATGACTGTTCCCGCCCATGAGCAGTTCTTC. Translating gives CASSMTVPAHEQFF.

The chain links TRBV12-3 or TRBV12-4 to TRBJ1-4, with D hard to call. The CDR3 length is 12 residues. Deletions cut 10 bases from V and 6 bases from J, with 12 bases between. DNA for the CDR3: TGTGCCATCGGGAATCTCTATGAAAAACTGTTTTTT. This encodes CAIGNLYEKLFF.

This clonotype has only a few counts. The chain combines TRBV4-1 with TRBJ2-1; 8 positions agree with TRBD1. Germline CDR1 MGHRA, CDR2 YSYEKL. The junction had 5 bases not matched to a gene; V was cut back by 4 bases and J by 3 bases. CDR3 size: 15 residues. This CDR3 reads CASSLMGQVYNEQFF. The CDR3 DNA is TGCGCCAGCAGCCTGATGGGACAGGTCTACAATGAGCAGTTCTTC.

The CDR3 DNA sequence: TGTGCCAGCAGCGTGACTCCGACGTCCACCGGGGAGCTGTTTTTT. Protein sequence: CASSVTPTSTGELFF. V gene TRBV9 combines with J gene TRBJ2-2; D not certain. The CDR3 is 15 amino acids. Germline V lookup: CDR1 SGDLS, CDR2 YYNGEE. V lost 2 bases and J lost 4, with 12 bases in between.

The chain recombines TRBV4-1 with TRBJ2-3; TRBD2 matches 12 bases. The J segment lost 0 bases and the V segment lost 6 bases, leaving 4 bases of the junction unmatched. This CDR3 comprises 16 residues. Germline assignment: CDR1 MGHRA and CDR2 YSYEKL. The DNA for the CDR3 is TGCGCCAGCAGACGGCTAGCGGGGGGGAGCACAGATACGCAGTATTTT. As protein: CASRRLAGGSTDTQYF.

The CDR3 DNA follows: TGTGCCAGCAGTCCGCGGGGACTGACCTACGAGCAGTACGTC. Translation: CASSPRGLTYEQYV. This chain uses TRBV28 with TRBJ2-7; D perhaps matches TRBD2 (6 bases). Germline assignment: CDR1 MDHEN and CDR2 SYDVKM. The CDR3 consists of 14 residues. The germline V and J ends were trimmed by 5 bases and 2 bases, with 13 bases remaining between them.

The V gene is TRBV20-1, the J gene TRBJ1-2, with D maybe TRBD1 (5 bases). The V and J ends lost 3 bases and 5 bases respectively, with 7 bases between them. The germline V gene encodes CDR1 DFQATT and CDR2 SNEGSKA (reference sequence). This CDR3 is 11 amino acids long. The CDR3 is CSASGGYGYTF. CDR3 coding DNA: TGCAGTGCTAGCGGGGGGTATGGCTACACCTTC.

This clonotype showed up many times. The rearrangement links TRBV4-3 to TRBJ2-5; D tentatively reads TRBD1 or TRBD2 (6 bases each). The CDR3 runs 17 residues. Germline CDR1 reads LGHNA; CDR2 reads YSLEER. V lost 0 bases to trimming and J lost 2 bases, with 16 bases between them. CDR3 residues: CASSQDGSRGRQETQYF. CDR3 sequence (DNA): TGCGCCAGCAGCCAAGATGGATCCCGGGGGCGGCAAGAGACCCAGTACTTC.

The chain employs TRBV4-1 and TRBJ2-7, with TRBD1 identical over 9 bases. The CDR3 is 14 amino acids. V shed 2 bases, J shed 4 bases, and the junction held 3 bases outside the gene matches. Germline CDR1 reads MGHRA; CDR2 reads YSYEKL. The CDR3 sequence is CASSQRTGVYEQYF. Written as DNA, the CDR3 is TGCGCCAGCAGCCAACGGACAGGGGTTTACGAGCAGTACTTC.

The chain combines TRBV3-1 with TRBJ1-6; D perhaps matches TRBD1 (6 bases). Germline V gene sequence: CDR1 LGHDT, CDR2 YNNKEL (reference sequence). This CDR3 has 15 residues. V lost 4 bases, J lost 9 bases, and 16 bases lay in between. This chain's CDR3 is CASSRSQGLGSPLHF. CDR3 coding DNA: TGTGCCAGCAGCCGCTCGCAGGGGTTAGGTTCACCCCTCCACTTT. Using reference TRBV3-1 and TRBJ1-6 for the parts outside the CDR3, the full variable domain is DTAVSQTPKYLVTQMGNDKSIKCEQNLGHDTMYWYKQDSKKFLKIMFSYNNKELIINETVPNRFSPKSPDKAHLNLHINSLELGDSAVYFCASSRSQGLGSPLHFGNGTRLTVT.

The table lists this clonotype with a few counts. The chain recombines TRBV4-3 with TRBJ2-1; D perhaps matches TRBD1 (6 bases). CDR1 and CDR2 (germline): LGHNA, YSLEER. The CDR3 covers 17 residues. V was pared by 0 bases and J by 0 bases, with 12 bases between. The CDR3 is CASSQDLGHSSYNEQFF. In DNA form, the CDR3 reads TGCGCCAGCAGCCAAGATTTGGGACACAGCTCCTACAATGAGCAGTTCTTC.

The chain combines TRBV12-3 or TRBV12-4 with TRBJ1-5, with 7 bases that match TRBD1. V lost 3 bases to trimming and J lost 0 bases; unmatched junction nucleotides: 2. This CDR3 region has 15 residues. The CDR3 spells CASSFWDSSNQPQHF. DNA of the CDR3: TGTGCCAGCAGTTTTTGGGACAGTAGCAATCAGCCCCAGCATTTT.

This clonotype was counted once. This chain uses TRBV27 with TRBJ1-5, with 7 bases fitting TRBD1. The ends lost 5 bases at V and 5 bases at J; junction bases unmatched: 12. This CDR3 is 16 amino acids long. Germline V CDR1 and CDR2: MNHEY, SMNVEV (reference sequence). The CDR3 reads CASSLGTAGGYQPQHF. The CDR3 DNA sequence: TGTGCCAGCAGTCTTGGGACAGCCGGGGGCTATCAGCCCCAGCATTTT.

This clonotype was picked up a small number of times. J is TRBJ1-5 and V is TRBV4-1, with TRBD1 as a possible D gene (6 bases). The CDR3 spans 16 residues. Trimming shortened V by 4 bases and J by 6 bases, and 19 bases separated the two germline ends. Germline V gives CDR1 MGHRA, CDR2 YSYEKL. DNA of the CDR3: TGCGCCAGCAGCCCAGGTCCGGGACAAACAGCTCAGCCCCAGCATTTT. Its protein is CASSPGPGQTAQPQHF.